The entry below gives a single T cell receptor beta chain sequence along with its context. The data derive from a study of T cell responses to AZD1222 COVID-19 vaccine. This CDR3 has 17 residues. Germline CDR1 reads SGHVS; CDR2 reads FQNEAQ. With 3 bases clipped from V and 1 base from J, the junction kept 5 bases outside the gene matches. Data came from immunoSEQ multiplex PCR; TCRdb stores just in-frame clones and leaves some out. The data contain approximately 80,000 clones, around 90% of them seen just once; the ten biggest clones take up under 25%. The sequences come from peripheral blood, collected on day 0 of AZD1222 vaccination. This receptor was obtained from an adult in good health. This chain uses TRBV7-8 with TRBJ1-6; 8 nucleotides align to TRBD1. The CDR3 reads CASSLEDRGSYNSPLHF. As DNA, the CDR3 is TGTGCCAGCAGCTTGGAAGACAGGGGATCCTATAATTCACCCCTCCACTTT.